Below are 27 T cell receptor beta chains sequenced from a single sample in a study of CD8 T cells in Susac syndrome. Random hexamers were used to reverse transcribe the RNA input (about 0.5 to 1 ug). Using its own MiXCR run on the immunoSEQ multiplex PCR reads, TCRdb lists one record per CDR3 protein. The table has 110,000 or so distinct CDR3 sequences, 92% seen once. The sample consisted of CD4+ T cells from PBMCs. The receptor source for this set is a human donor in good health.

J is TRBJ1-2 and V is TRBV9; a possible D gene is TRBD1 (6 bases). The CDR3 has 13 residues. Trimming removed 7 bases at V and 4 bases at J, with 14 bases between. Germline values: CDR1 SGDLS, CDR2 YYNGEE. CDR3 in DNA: TGTGCCAGCGGATCAACAGGGATCTATGGCTACACCTTC. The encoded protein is CASGSTGIYGYTF.

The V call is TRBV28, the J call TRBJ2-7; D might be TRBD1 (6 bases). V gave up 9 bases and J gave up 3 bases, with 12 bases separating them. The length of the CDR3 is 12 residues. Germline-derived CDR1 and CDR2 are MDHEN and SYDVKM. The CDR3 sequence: CASSAGVYEQYF. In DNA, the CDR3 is TGTGCCAGTTCAGCAGGGGTCTACGAGCAGTACTTC.

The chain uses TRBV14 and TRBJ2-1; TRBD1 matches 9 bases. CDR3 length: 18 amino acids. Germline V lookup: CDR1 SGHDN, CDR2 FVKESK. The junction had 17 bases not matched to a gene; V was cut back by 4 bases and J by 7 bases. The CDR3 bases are TGTGCCAGCAGCCCCGGGACAGGGCTAGGGACCTTTCTGAATGAGCAGTTCTTC. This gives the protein CASSPGTGLGTFLNEQFF.

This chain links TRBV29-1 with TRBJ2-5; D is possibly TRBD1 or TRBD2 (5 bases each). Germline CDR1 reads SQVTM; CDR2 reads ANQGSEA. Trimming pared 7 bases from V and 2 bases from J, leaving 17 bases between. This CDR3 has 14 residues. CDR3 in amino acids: CSATAGARQETQYF. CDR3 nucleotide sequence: TGCAGCGCCACGGCCGGGGCGAGACAAGAGACCCAGTACTTC.

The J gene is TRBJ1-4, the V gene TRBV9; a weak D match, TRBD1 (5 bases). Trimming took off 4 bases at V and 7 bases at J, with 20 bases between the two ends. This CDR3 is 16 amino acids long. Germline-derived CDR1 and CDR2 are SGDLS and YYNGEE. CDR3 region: CASSTTPGAQGEKLFF. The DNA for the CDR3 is TGTGCCAGCAGCACAACGCCCGGGGCGCAGGGTGAAAAACTGTTTTTT.

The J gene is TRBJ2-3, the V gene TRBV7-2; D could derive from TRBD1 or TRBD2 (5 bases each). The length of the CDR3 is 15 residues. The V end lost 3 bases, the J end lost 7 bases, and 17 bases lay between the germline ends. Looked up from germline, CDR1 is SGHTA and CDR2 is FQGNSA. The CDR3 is CASSLGTAVVNTQYF. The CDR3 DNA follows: TGTGCCAGCAGCTTGGGGACGGCGGTGGTAAATACGCAGTATTTT.

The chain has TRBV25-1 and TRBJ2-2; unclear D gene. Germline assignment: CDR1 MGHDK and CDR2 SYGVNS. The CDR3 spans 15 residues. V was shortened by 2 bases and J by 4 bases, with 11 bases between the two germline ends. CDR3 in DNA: TGTGCCAGCAGTGAAAGGGTGGTGGGCACCGGGGAGCTGTTTTTT. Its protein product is CASSERVVGTGELFF.

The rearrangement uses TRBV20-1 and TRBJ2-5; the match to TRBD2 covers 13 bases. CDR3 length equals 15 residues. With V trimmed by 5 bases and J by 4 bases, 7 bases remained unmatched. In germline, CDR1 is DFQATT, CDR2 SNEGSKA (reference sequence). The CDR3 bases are TGCAGTGCTGTTAGACTAGCGGGAGGCACAGAGACCCAGTACTTC. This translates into CSAVRLAGGTETQYF.

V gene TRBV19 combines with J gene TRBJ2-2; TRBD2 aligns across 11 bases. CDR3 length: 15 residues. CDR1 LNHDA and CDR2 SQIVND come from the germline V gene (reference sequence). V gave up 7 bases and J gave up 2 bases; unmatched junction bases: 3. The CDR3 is CASITSGGNTGELFF. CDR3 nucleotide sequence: TGTGCCAGTATTACTAGCGGGGGCAACACCGGGGAGCTGTTTTTT.

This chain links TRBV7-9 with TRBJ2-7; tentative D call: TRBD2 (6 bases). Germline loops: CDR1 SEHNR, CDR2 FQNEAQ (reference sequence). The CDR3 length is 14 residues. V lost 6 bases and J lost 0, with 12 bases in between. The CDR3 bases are TGTGCCAGCAGTCCCCTGACTAGCTCCTACGAGCAGTACTTC. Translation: CASSPLTSSYEQYF.

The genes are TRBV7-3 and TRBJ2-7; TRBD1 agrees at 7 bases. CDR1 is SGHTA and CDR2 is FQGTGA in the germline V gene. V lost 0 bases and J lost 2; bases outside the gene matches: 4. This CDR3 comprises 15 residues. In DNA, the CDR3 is TGTGCCAGCAGCTTAACGGGGCAGGGGGCCTACGAGCAGTACTTC. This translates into CASSLTGQGAYEQYF. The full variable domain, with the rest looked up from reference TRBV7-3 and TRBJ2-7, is GAGVSQTPSNKVTEKGKYVELRCDPISGHTALYWYRQSLGQGPEFLIYFQGTGAADDSGLPNDRFFAVRPEGSVSTLKIQRTERGDSAVYLCASSLTGQGAYEQYFGPGTRLTVT.

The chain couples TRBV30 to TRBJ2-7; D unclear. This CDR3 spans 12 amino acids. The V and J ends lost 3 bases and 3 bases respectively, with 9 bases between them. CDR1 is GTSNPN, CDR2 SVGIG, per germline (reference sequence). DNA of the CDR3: TGTGCCTGGAGGACTCACAGCTACGAGCAGTACTTC. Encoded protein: CAWRTHSYEQYF.

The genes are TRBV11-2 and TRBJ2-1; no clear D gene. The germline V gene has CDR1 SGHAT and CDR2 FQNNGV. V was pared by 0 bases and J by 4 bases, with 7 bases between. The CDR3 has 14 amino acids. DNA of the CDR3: TGTGCCAGCAGCTTAGATAACCGGTACAATGAGCAGTTCTTC. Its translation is CASSLDNRYNEQFF.

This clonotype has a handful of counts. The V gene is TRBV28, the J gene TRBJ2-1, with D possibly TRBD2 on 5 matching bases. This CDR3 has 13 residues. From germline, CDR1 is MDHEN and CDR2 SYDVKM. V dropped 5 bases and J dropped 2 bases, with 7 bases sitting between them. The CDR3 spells CASSSGTYNEQFF. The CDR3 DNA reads TGTGCCAGCAGTAGCGGTACCTACAATGAGCAGTTCTTC.

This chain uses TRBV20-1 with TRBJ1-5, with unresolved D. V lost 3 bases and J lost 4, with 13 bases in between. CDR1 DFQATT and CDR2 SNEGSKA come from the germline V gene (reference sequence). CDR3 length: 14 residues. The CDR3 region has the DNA TGCAGTGCTAGGGTATATCCGTCGAATCAGCCCCAGCATTTT. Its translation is CSARVYPSNQPQHF.

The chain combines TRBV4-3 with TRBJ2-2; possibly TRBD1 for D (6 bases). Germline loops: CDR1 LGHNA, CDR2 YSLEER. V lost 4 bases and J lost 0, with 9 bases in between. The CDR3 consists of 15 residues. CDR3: CASSLGTTNTGELFF. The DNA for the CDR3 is TGCGCCAGCAGCCTTGGGACAACGAACACCGGGGAGCTGTTTTTT.

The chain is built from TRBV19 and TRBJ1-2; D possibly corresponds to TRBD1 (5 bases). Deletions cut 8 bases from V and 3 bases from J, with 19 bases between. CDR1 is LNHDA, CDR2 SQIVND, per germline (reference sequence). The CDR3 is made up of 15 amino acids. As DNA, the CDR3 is TGTGCCAGTTTGGGATTGACAGCTCAAGACTATGGCTACACCTTC. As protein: CASLGLTAQDYGYTF.

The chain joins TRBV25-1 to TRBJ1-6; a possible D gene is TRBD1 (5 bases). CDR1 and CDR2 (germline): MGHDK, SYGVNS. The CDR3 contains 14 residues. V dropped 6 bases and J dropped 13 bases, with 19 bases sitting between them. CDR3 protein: CASSGDAHGSPLHF. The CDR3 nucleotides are TGTGCCAGCAGCGGGGACGCTCACGGGAGCCCCCTCCACTTT.

The CDR3, as DNA: TGTGCCAGTAGTATATCCGGACAGTCAAATCAGCCCCAGCATTTT. Its protein is CASSISGQSNQPQHF. The chain couples TRBV19 to TRBJ1-5; weak D call: TRBD1 (6 bases). V dropped 2 bases and J dropped 4 bases, with 12 bases sitting between them. This CDR3 is 15 amino acids long. The germline V gene encodes CDR1 LNHDA and CDR2 SQIVND (reference sequence).

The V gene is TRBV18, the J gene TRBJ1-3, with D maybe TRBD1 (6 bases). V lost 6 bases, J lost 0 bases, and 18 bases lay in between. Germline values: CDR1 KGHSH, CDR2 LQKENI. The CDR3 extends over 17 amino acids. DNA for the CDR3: TGTGCCAGCTCCCAGACATCTCAGGGGTCCTCTGGAAACACCATATATTTT. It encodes CASSQTSQGSSGNTIYF.

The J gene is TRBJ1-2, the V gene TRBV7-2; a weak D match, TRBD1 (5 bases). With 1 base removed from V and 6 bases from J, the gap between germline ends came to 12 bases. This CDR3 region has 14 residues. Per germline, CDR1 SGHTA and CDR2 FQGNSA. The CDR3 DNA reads TGTGCCAGCAGCTTAGTTGCAGGGACTCATGGCTACACCTTC. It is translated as CASSLVAGTHGYTF.

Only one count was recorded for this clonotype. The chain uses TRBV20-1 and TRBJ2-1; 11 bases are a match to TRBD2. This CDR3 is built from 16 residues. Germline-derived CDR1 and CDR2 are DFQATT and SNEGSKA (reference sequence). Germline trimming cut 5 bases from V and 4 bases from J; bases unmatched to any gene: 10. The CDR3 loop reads CSAFPGLAEGYNEQFF. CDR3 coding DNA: TGCAGTGCTTTCCCGGGACTAGCGGAGGGGTACAATGAGCAGTTCTTC.

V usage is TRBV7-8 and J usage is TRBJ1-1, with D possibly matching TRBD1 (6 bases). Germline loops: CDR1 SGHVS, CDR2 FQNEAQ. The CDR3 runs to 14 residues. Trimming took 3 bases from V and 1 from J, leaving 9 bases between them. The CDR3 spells CASSFRGQNTEAFF. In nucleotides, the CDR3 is TGTGCCAGCAGCTTTCGGGGACAGAACACTGAAGCTTTCTTT.

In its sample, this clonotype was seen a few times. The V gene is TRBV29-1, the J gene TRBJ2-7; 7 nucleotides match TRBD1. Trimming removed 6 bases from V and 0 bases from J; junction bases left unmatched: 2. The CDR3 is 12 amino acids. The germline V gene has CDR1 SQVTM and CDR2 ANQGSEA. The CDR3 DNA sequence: TGCAGCGTCCGGACAGGCTCCTACGAGCAGTACTTC. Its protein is CSVRTGSYEQYF.

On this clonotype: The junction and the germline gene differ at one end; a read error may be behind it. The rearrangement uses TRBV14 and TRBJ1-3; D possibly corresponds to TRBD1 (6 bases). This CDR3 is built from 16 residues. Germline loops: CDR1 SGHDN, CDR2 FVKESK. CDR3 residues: CASSQGGRSSGNTIYF. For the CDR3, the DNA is TGTGCCAGCAGTCAAGGGGGGCGCAGCTCTGGAAACACCATATATTTT. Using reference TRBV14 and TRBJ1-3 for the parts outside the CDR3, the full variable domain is EAGVTQFPSHSVIEKGQTVTLRCDPISGHDNLYWYRRVMGKEIKFLLHFVKESKQDESGMPNNRFLAERTGGTYSTLKVQPAELEDSGVYFCASSQGGRSSGNTIYFGEGSWLTVV.

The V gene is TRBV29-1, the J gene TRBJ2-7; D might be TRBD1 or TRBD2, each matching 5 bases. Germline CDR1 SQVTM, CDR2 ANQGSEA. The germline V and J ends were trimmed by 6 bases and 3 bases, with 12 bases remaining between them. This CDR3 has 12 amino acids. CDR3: CSVNSGGYEQYF. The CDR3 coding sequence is TGCAGCGTGAATTCTGGGGGCTACGAGCAGTACTTC.

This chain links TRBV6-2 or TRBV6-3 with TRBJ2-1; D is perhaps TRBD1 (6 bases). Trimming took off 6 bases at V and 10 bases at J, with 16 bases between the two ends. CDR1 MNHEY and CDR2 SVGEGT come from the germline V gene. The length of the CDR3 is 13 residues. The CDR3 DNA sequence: TGTGCCAGCAGCGTTTTCGATGGGGGCGAGCAGTTCTTC. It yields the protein CASSVFDGGEQFF.